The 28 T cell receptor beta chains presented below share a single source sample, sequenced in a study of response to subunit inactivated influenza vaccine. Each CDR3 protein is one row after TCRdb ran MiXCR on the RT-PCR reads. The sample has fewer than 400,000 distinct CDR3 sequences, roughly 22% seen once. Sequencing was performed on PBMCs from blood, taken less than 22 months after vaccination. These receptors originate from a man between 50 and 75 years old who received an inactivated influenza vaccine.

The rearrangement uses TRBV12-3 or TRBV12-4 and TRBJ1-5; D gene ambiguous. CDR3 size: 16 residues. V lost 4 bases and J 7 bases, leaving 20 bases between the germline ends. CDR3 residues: CASSSFRELGGQPQHF. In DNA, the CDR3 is TGTGCCAGCAGTTCGTTTCGGGAGCTAGGAGGGCAGCCCCAGCATTTT.

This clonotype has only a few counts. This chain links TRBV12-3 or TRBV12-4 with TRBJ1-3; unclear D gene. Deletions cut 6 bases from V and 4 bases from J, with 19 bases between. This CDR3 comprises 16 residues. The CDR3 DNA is TGTGCCAGCAGAGTAGGAGGGTTAGTGGGAGGAAACACCATATATTTT. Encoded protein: CASRVGGLVGGNTIYF.

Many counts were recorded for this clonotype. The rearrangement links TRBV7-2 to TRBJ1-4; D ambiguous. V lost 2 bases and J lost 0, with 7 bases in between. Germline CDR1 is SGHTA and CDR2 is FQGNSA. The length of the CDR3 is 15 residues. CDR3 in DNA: TGTGCCAGCAGCTTAAGCGCCTCAACTAATGAAAAACTGTTTTTT. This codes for CASSLSASTNEKLFF.

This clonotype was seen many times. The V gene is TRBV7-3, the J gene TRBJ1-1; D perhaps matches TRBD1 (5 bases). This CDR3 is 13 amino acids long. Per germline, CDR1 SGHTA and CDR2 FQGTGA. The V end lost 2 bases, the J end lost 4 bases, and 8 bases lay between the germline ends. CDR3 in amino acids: CASSLGRATEAFF. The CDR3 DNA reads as TGTGCCAGCAGCTTAGGCAGGGCCACTGAAGCTTTCTTT.

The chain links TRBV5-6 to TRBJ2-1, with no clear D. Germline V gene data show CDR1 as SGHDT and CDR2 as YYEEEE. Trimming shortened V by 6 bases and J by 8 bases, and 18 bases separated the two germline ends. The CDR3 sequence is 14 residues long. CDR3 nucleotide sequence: TGTGCCAGCACGCTAGAGAAGTGGAGCGATGAGCAGTTCTTC. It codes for CASTLEKWSDEQFF.

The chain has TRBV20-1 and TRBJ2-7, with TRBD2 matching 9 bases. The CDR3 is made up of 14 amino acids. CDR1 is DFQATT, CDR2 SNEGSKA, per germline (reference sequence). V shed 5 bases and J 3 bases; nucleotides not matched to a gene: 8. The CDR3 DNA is TGCAGTGCTCGCCGGGGTAGCGGGGGCTACGAGCAGTACTTC. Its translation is CSARRGSGGYEQYF.

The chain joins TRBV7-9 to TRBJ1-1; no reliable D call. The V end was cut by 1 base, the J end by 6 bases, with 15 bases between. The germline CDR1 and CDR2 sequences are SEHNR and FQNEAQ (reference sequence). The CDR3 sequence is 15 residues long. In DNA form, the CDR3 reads TGTGCCAGCAGCTTAGATGGGGTGGGAAGCTCTGAAGCTTTCTTT. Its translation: CASSLDGVGSSEAFF.

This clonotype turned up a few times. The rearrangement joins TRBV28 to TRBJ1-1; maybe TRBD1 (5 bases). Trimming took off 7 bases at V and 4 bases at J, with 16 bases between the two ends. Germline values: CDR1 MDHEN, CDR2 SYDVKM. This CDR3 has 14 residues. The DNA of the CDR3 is TGTGCCAGCACCGTCCAGGGACGGGCCACTGAAGCTTTCTTT. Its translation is CASTVQGRATEAFF.

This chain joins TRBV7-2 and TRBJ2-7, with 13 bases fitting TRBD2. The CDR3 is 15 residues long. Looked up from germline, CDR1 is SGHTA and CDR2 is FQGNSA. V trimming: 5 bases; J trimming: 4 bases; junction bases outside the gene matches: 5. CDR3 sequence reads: CASSLGLAGEYEQYF. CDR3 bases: TGTGCCAGCAGCCTAGGACTAGCGGGAGAATACGAGCAGTACTTC. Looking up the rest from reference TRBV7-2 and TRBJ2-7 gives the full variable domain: GAGVSQSPSNKVTEKGKDVELRCDPISGHTALYWYRQSLGQGLEFLIYFQGNSAPDKSGLPSDRFSAERTGGSVSTLTIQRTQQEDSAVYLCASSLGLAGEYEQYFGPGTRLTVT.

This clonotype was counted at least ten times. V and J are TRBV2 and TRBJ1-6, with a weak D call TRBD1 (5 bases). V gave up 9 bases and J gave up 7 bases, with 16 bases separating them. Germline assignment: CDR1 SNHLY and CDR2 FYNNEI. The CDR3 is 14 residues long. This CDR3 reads CASRKGLLNSPLHF. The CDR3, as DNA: TGTGCCAGTAGAAAGGGACTGCTAAATTCACCCCTCCACTTT.

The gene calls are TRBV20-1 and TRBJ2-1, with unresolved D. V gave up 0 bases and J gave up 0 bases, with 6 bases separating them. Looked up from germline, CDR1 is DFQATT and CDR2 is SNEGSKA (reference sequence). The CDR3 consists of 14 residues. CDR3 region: CSARDHSSYNEQFF. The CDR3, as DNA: TGCAGTGCTAGAGACCATAGCTCCTACAATGAGCAGTTCTTC.

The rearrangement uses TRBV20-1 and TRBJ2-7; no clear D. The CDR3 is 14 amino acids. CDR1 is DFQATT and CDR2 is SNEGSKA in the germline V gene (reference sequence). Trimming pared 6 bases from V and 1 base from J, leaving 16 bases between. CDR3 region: CSALTPGSSYEQYF. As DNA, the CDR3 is TGCAGTGCCCTAACCCCCGGATCTTCCTACGAGCAGTACTTC.

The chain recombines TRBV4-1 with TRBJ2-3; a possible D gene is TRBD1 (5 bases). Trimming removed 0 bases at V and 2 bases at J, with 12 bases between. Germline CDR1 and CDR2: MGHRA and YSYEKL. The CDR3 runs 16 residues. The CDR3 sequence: CASSQEWGRYTDTQYF. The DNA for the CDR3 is TGCGCCAGCAGCCAAGAGTGGGGCAGATACACAGATACGCAGTATTTT.

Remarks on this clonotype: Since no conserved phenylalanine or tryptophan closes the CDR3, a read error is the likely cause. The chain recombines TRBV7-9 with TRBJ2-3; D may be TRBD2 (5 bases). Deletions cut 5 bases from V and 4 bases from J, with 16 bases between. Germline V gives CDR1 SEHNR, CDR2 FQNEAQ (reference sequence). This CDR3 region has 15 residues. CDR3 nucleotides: TGTGCCAGCAGCCTCGGACTGTTCTCCGCAGATACGCAGTATTCT. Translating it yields CASSLGLFSADTQYS.

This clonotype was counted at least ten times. In nucleotides, the CDR3 is TGTGCCAGCAGTTTCGACGGGAATCAGCCCCAGCATTTT. It translates to CASSFDGNQPQHF. This chain connects TRBV12-3 or TRBV12-4 to TRBJ1-5; D uncertain. Trimming removed 3 bases at V and 4 bases at J, with 7 bases between. CDR3 length: 13 amino acids.

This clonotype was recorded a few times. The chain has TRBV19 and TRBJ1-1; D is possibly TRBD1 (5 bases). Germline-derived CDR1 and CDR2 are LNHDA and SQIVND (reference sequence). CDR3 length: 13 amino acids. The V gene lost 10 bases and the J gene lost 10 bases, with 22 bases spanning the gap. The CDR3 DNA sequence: TGTGCCACCTCGGACACCACATTTGGGGGAGCTTTCTTT. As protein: CATSDTTFGGAFF.

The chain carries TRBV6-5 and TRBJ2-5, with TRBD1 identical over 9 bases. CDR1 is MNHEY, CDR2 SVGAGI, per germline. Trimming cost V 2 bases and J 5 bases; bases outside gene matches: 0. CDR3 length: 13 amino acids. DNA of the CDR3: TGTGCCAGCAGTTACGGGACAGGGGAGACCCAGTACTTC. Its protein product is CASSYGTGETQYF.

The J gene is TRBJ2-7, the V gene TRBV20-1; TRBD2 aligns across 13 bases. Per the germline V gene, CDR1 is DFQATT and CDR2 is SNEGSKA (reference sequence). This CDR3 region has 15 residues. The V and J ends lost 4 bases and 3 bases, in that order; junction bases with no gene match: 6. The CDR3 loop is CSATRGTSGNYEQYF. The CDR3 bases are TGCAGTGCTACTAGAGGGACTAGCGGGAACTACGAGCAGTACTTC.

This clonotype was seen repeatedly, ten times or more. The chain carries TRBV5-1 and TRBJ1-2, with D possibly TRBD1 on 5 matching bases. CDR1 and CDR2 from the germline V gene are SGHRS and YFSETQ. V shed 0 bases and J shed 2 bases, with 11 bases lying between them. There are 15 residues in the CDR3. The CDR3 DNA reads TGCGCCAGCAGCTTGGGACAGAAAATCAACTATGGCTACACCTTC. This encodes CASSLGQKINYGYTF. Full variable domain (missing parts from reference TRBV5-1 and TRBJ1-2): KAGVTQTPRYLIKTRGQQVTLSCSPISGHRSVSWYQQTPGQGLQFLFEYFSETQRNKGNFPGRFSGRQFSNSRSEMNVSTLELGDSALYLCASSLGQKINYGYTFGSGTRLTVV.

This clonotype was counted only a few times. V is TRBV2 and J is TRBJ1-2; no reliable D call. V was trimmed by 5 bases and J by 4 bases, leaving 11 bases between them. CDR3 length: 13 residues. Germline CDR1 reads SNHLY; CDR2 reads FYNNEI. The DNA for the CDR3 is TGTGCCAGCAGTCCGTCGGAGCTCTATGGCTACACCTTC. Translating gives CASSPSELYGYTF.

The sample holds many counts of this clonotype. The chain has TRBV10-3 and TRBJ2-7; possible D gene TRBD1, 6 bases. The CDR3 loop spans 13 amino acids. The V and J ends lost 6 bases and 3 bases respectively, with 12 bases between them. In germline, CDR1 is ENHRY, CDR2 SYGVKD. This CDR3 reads CAISKGTYYEQYF. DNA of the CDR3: TGTGCCATCAGCAAGGGGACATACTACGAGCAGTACTTC.

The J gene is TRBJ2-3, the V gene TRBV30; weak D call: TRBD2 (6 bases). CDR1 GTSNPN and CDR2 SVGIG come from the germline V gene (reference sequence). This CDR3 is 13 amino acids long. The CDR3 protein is CAAPGVHTDTQYF. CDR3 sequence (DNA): TGTGCGGCCCCGGGAGTACACACAGATACGCAGTATTTT.

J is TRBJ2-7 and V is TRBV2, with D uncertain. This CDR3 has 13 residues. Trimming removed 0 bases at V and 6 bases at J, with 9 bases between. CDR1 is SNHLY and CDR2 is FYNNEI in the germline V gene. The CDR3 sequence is CASSEARTSEQYF. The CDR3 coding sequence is TGTGCCAGCAGTGAAGCAAGGACGTCCGAGCAGTACTTC.

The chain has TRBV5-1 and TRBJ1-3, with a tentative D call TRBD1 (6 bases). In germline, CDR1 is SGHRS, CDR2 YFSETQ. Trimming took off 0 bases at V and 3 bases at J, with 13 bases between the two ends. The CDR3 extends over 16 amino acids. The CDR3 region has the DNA TGCGCCAGCAGCTTGGGTTCGGGGGCGTATGGAAACACCATATATTTT. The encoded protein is CASSLGSGAYGNTIYF.

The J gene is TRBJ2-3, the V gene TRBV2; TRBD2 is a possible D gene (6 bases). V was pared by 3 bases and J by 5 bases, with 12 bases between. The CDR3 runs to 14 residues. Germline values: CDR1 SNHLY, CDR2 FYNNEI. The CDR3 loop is CASSDRGRGDTQYF. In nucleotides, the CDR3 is TGTGCCAGCAGTGATCGGGGGAGAGGAGATACGCAGTATTTT.

CDR3 sequence reads: CASSLARGRSANTGELFF. The DNA of the CDR3 is TGTGCCAGCAGCTTAGCGCGGGGGCGGAGCGCGAACACCGGGGAGCTGTTTTTT. The chain combines TRBV7-8 with TRBJ2-2; a possible D gene is TRBD2 (7 bases). CDR3 length: 18 amino acids. Trimming took 0 bases from V and 0 from J, leaving 14 bases between them. Germline values: CDR1 SGHVS, CDR2 FQNEAQ.

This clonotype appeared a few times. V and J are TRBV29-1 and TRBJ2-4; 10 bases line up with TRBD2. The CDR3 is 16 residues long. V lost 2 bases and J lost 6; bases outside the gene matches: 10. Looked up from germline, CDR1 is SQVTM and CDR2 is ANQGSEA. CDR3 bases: TGCAGCGTTGAATTTAGCAGCGGGGGGGCCCTAAACATTCAGTACTTC. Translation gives CSVEFSSGGALNIQYF.

CDR3 DNA sequence: TGTGCCAGTACCGGGACAATGTACAATGAGCAGTTCTTC. Its protein is CASTGTMYNEQFF. V usage is TRBV10-3 and J usage is TRBJ2-1, with D tentatively TRBD1 (6 bases). Deletions cut 10 bases from V and 4 bases from J, with 14 bases between. This CDR3 is 13 amino acids long. Germline CDR1 reads ENHRY; CDR2 reads SYGVKD.